These 19 T cell receptor beta chains came from one sample sequenced in a study of molecular identifiers for immune sequencing clone quantification. TCRdb re-called the PCR reads through MiXCR, storing one row per CDR3 protein. The data show tens of thousands of distinct CDR3 sequences, with roughly 21% seen just once and approximately 1% held by the top ten. The sample was naive CD8+ T cells from blood, with Jurkat cell RNA spiked in. Subset meaning: FACS-sorted CD8+CD4-CCR7+CD45RA+ naive T cells. The receptors originated from a human donor in good health. Some libraries in this study had Jurkat cell RNA spiked in.

This clonotype was picked up many times. The chain combines TRBV6-5 with TRBJ2-5, with TRBD1 as a possible D gene (5 bases). V was cut by 3 bases and J by 3 bases, with 8 bases left in between. Per the germline V gene, CDR1 is MNHEY and CDR2 is SVGAGI. CDR3 length: 13 residues. The CDR3 here is CASSYAREETQYF. DNA of the CDR3: TGTGCCAGCAGTTATGCCAGGGAAGAGACCCAGTACTTC.

This clonotype was found many times. The V and J genes are TRBV21-1 and TRBJ1-1; the D call of TRBD1 is as the table states it, not checked on the DNA. TRBV21-1 corresponds to a pseudogene. This CDR3 comprises 13 residues. CDR3 amino acids: CASSNGQGGVAFF. CDR3 DNA sequence: TGTGCCAGCAGCAACGGACAGGGAGGGGTAGCTTTCTTT.

In its sample, this clonotype was seen many times. This sequence joins TRBV4-1 and TRBJ2-3; D remains unclear. V was pared by 0 bases and J by 0 bases, with 7 bases between. CDR1 is MGHRA and CDR2 is YSYEKL in the germline V gene. The CDR3 contains 15 residues. The CDR3 sequence is CASSQEARSTDTQYF. The CDR3 DNA reads as TGCGCCAGCAGCCAAGAGGCCAGAAGCACAGATACGCAGTATTTT.

J is TRBJ2-5 and V is TRBV5-4, with unresolved D. CDR1 is SGHNT and CDR2 is YYREEE in the germline V gene (reference sequence). Trimming shortened V by 2 bases and J by 3 bases, and 2 bases separated the two germline ends. This CDR3 has 11 amino acids. CDR3 region: CASSFEETQYF. DNA of the CDR3: TGTGCCAGCAGCTTCGAAGAGACCCAGTACTTC.

The sample holds many counts of this clonotype. The J gene is TRBJ2-3, the V gene TRBV7-6; 7 positions match TRBD1. The CDR3 extends over 14 amino acids. The J segment lost 1 base and the V segment lost 3 bases, leaving 1 base of the junction unmatched. Germline CDR1 is SGHVS and CDR2 is FNYEAQ. The CDR3 region has the DNA TGTGCCAGCAGCTTCACAGGGGGCACAGATACGCAGTATTTT. Protein product: CASSFTGGTDTQYF.

This clonotype was seen at least ten times. J is TRBJ2-2 and V is TRBV14, with 9 bases that match TRBD2. Per germline, CDR1 SGHDN and CDR2 FVKESK. J was trimmed by 1 base and V by 0 bases; bases with no gene match: 9. The CDR3 contains 19 residues. CDR3 amino acids: CASSQERNSGRKNTGELFF. The CDR3 coding sequence is TGTGCCAGCAGCCAAGAACGGAATAGCGGGAGAAAGAACACCGGGGAGCTGTTTTTT. The variable domain in full, completed from reference TRBV14 and TRBJ2-2, reads EAGVTQFPSHSVIEKGQTVTLRCDPISGHDNLYWYRRVMGKEIKFLLHFVKESKQDESGMPNNRFLAERTGGTYSTLKVQPAELEDSGVYFCASSQERNSGRKNTGELFFGEGSRLTVL.

This clonotype was seen many times. The genes are TRBV20-1 and TRBJ1-1; D might be TRBD1 (5 bases). CDR3 length: 15 amino acids. CDR1 and CDR2 from the germline V gene are DFQATT and SNEGSKA (reference sequence). Trimming shortened V by 5 bases and J by 3 bases, and 19 bases separated the two germline ends. This chain's CDR3 is CSAPRVGAFDTEAFF. The CDR3 bases are TGCAGTGCTCCCAGAGTAGGGGCTTTTGACACTGAAGCTTTCTTT.

This clonotype was detected ten times or more. This chain uses TRBV20-1 with TRBJ1-1, with 8 bases that match TRBD1. Germline V lookup: CDR1 DFQATT, CDR2 SNEGSKA (reference sequence). V shed 0 bases, J shed 2 bases, and the junction held 5 bases outside the gene matches. The CDR3 has 15 residues. CDR3 sequence: CSARDFRGRNTEAFF. CDR3 coding DNA: TGCAGTGCTAGAGATTTCAGGGGGCGAAACACTGAAGCTTTCTTT.

This clonotype is medium-sized within its sample. This sequence joins TRBV4-1 and TRBJ2-5; D is uncertain. V shed 0 bases and J shed 5 bases, with 4 bases lying between them. The CDR3 extends over 12 amino acids. Germline lookup yields CDR1 MGHRA and CDR2 YSYEKL. DNA of the CDR3: TGCGCCAGCAGCCAAGATTCGGAGACCCAGTACTTC. Protein product: CASSQDSETQYF.

The chain uses TRBV19 and TRBJ2-7; D is unresolved. Germline loops: CDR1 LNHDA, CDR2 SQIVND (reference sequence). V lost 0 bases, J lost 3 bases, and 6 bases lay in between. The CDR3 sequence is 13 residues long. The CDR3 region is CASSIEGNYEQYF. In DNA form, the CDR3 reads TGTGCCAGTAGTATAGAAGGAAACTACGAGCAGTACTTC.

At least ten counts were recorded for this clonotype. The rearrangement joins TRBV27 to TRBJ1-5; 12 nucleotides agree with TRBD1. The CDR3 spans 16 residues. V was pared by 2 bases and J by 6 bases, with 5 bases of the junction left unmatched. Germline V gives CDR1 MNHEY, CDR2 SMNVEV (reference sequence). The CDR3 loop is CASSLGGTGGGQPQHF. In DNA form, the CDR3 reads TGTGCCAGCAGTTTAGGAGGGACAGGGGGCGGTCAGCCCCAGCATTTT.

This clonotype was recorded at least ten times. The chain couples TRBV7-9 to TRBJ2-7; 13 bases are a match to TRBD2. V shed 5 bases and J 2 bases; nucleotides not matched to a gene: 9. Germline CDR1 and CDR2: SEHNR and FQNEAQ (reference sequence). The CDR3 contains 17 residues. The CDR3 spells CASSPGLAGAFPYEQYF. For the CDR3, the DNA is TGTGCCAGCAGCCCCGGACTAGCGGGGGCCTTTCCCTACGAGCAGTACTTC.

The table lists this clonotype with many counts. The gene calls are TRBV7-6 and TRBJ1-3; D remains unclear. From germline, CDR1 is SGHVS and CDR2 FNYEAQ. Trimming cost V 5 bases and J 2 bases, with 10 bases left between them. The CDR3 has 14 amino acids. Written as DNA, the CDR3 is TGTGCCAGCAGCAGGGAGGGAGCTGGAAACACCATATATTTT. Residues: CASSREGAGNTIYF.

CDR3 amino acids: CASSPAAGSGDYEQYF. The CDR3 DNA reads as TGCGCCAGCAGCCCCGCTGCGGGTAGCGGAGACTACGAGCAGTACTTC. This rearrangement joins TRBV5-1 to TRBJ2-7, with D tentatively TRBD2 (6 bases). Looked up from germline, CDR1 is SGHRS and CDR2 is YFSETQ. This CDR3 has 16 residues. With 4 bases removed from V and 3 bases from J, the gap between germline ends came to 20 bases.

This clonotype was seen many times. The gene calls are TRBV27 and TRBJ2-1; tentatively, D is TRBD1 (6 bases). The CDR3 is made up of 18 amino acids. Trimming took off 6 bases at V and 11 bases at J, with 32 bases between the two ends. Germline CDR1 reads MNHEY; CDR2 reads SMNVEV (reference sequence). DNA of the CDR3: TGTGCCAGCAGAAAAACTACAGGGATTATCGGATTAGGTGTTAAGCAGTTCTTC. Amino acid sequence: CASRKTTGIIGLGVKQFF.

This clonotype was observed many times. The V and J genes are TRBV6-6 and TRBJ2-3; TRBD2 aligns across 12 bases. CDR3 size: 20 residues. Per germline, CDR1 MNHNY and CDR2 SVGAGI (reference sequence). J lost 1 base, V lost 5 bases, and 16 bases had no gene match. CDR3: CASSTRTSGKYVGGTDTQYF. The CDR3 DNA reads as TGTGCCAGCAGTACGCGGACTAGCGGGAAGTACGTCGGTGGCACAGATACGCAGTATTTT.

Many counts were recorded for this clonotype. V and J are TRBV2 and TRBJ2-1; the match to TRBD1 covers 9 bases. V shed 7 bases, J shed 1 base, and the junction held 5 bases outside the gene matches. CDR1 is SNHLY, CDR2 FYNNEI, per germline. CDR3 size: 15 residues. As DNA, the CDR3 is TGTGCCAGCAACGACAGGGGGGAATCCTACAATGAGCAGTTCTTC. This codes for CASNDRGESYNEQFF.

On this clonotype itself: A much larger clone sits a single nucleotide away, making a read error possible. The chain has TRBV27 and TRBJ1-4; the D gene is possibly TRBD1 (5 bases). V was cut by 5 bases and J by 6 bases, with 16 bases left in between. Germline V gives CDR1 MNHEY, CDR2 SMNVEV (reference sequence). CDR3 length: 15 residues. The CDR3 coding sequence is TGTGCCAGCAGTCTGTACAAGGGGCAGGATGAAAAACTGTTTTTT. Protein sequence: CASSLYKGQDEKLFF.

This clonotype was picked up many times. CDR3: CASATQGGFQPQHF. Written as DNA, the CDR3 is TGTGCCAGCGCTACCCAAGGAGGGTTCCAGCCCCAGCATTTT. The chain is built from TRBV27 and TRBJ1-5; no reliable D call. The CDR3 spans 14 residues. V was pared by 8 bases and J by 7 bases, with 18 bases between. From germline, CDR1 is MNHEY and CDR2 SMNVEV (reference sequence).